The 19 T cell receptor beta chains listed next were all sequenced from one sample in a study of CD8 T cells in Susac syndrome. About 0.45 to 1 ug RNA was reverse transcribed with random hexamers. TCRdb reprocessed the immunoSEQ multiplex PCR reads with MiXCR, giving one entry per CDR3 protein. The data show about 160,000 distinct CDR3 sequences, about 93% seen once. Sequencing used CD4+ T cells from PBMCs. The source of these receptors is a human donor in good health.

The chain links TRBV14 to TRBJ2-7; D is tentatively TRBD1 or TRBD2 (5 bases each). CDR3 length: 15 residues. Germline assignment: CDR1 SGHDN and CDR2 FVKESK. Trimming took 3 bases from V and 6 from J, leaving 18 bases between them. In DNA, the CDR3 is TGTGCCAGCAGCCAGAACTACTTAGGGACGGGCGAGCAGTACTTC. Its translation is CASSQNYLGTGEQYF.

This clonotype was observed a single time. V and J are TRBV30 and TRBJ1-1, with D maybe TRBD1 (6 bases). The CDR3 length is 13 residues. Trimming shortened V by 7 bases and J by 4 bases, and 16 bases separated the two germline ends. Germline V gene sequence: CDR1 GTSNPN, CDR2 SVGIG (reference sequence). This CDR3 reads CASNRGPTTEAFF. The DNA of the CDR3 is TGTGCCTCAAACCGGGGGCCGACCACTGAAGCTTTCTTT.

This chain joins TRBV5-1 and TRBJ1-1, with 8 bases lining up with TRBD1. The CDR3 is 16 residues long. J was trimmed by 0 bases and V by 5 bases; bases with no gene match: 9. The V gene's germline CDR1 is SGHRS and CDR2 YFSETQ. The CDR3 DNA follows: TGCGCCAGCAGGGCCGGGACAGGTAGTATGAACACTGAAGCTTTCTTT. Translated: CASRAGTGSMNTEAFF. Full variable domain (missing parts from reference TRBV5-1 and TRBJ1-1): KAGVTQTPRYLIKTRGQQVTLSCSPISGHRSVSWYQQTPGQGLQFLFEYFSETQRNKGNFPGRFSGRQFSNSRSEMNVSTLELGDSALYLCASRAGTGSMNTEAFFGQGTRLTVV.

The chain employs TRBV27 and TRBJ2-1; D is uncertain. The CDR3 is made up of 13 amino acids. Germline lookup yields CDR1 MNHEY and CDR2 SMNVEV (reference sequence). Between the trimmed V and J ends, which lost 2 bases and 12 bases, there was a span of 14 bases. CDR3 sequence: CASSLGTVYGQFF. CDR3 nucleotide sequence: TGTGCCAGCAGTTTAGGTACCGTTTATGGGCAGTTCTTC.

The rearrangement joins TRBV18 to TRBJ1-1, with unresolved D. The V end was cut by 3 bases, the J end by 0 bases, with 14 bases between. This CDR3 has 16 residues. Germline CDR1 is KGHSH and CDR2 is LQKENI. CDR3 DNA: TGTGCCAGCTCACCTTTAGACGGATCCATGAACACTGAAGCTTTCTTT. The encoded protein is CASSPLDGSMNTEAFF.

V is TRBV5-1 and J is TRBJ2-2; 7 bases are shared with TRBD1. Losses at the gene ends were 4 bases for V and 5 bases for J; bases not matched to a gene: 8. The CDR3 is 15 residues long. Per the germline V gene, CDR1 is SGHRS and CDR2 is YFSETQ. The CDR3 here is CASSPRQGSTGELFF. The CDR3 region has the DNA TGCGCCAGCAGCCCTCGACAGGGTTCAACCGGGGAGCTGTTTTTT.

This rearrangement joins TRBV5-4 to TRBJ1-2; D ambiguous. Germline V gene lookup returns CDR1 SGHNT and CDR2 YYREEE (reference sequence). V gave up 2 bases and J gave up 5 bases, with 10 bases separating them. The length of the CDR3 is 13 residues. CDR3 nucleotides: TGTGCCAGCAGCTTCGACGGGAGTTATGGCTACACCTTC. This sequence encodes CASSFDGSYGYTF.

The count of this clonotype is one. The rearrangement links TRBV18 to TRBJ1-5; D unclear. CDR1 is KGHSH and CDR2 is LQKENI in the germline V gene. V gave up 6 bases and J gave up 2 bases, with 14 bases separating them. The CDR3 spans 15 residues. The CDR3 reads CASSPDEFGNQPQHF. In nucleotides, the CDR3 is TGTGCCAGCTCTCCTGACGAGTTCGGCAATCAGCCCCAGCATTTT. Variable domain in full (rest from reference TRBV18 and TRBJ1-5): NAGVMQNPRHLVRRRGQEARLRCSPMKGHSHVYWYRQLPEEGLKFMVYLQKENIIDESGMPKERFSAEFPKEGPSILRIQQVVRGDSAAYFCASSPDEFGNQPQHFGDGTRLSIL.

This rearrangement joins TRBV14 to TRBJ2-1, with 9 bases identical to TRBD2. Germline assignment: CDR1 SGHDN and CDR2 FVKESK. V lost 11 bases, J lost 4 bases, and 6 bases stayed unmatched. The CDR3 sequence is 13 residues long. The CDR3 loop reads CASTSGNYNEQFF. The CDR3 nucleotides are TGTGCCTCGACTAGCGGAAATTACAATGAGCAGTTCTTC.

The chain joins TRBV18 to TRBJ2-5; D call uncertain. The V gene lost 2 bases and the J gene lost 5 bases, with 9 bases spanning the gap. CDR1 is KGHSH, CDR2 LQKENI, per germline. The CDR3 runs 13 residues. CDR3 in DNA: TGTGCCAGCTCACCAAGGAGCGAGGAGACCCAGTACTTC. Translation: CASSPRSEETQYF.

The genes are TRBV20-1 and TRBJ1-2; D ambiguous. Germline CDR1 is DFQATT and CDR2 is SNEGSKA (reference sequence). The CDR3 length is 13 residues. With 3 bases removed from V and 2 bases from J, the gap between germline ends came to 10 bases. The CDR3 sequence is CSASYLGNYGYTF. The CDR3 DNA reads TGCAGTGCTAGCTATTTGGGGAACTATGGCTACACCTTC.

The rearrangement links TRBV7-2 to TRBJ1-2, with D uncertain. The germline gives CDR1 SGHTA, CDR2 FQGNSA. The ends were cut back, 3 bases at V and 4 bases at J, with 15 bases in the middle. The CDR3 extends over 15 amino acids. CDR3 nucleotides: TGTGCCAGCAGCTTGGGAGGTCAATACGTCTATGGCTACACCTTC. Its translation is CASSLGGQYVYGYTF.

The chain links TRBV2 to TRBJ1-2; D perhaps matches TRBD1 (5 bases). Germline V CDR1 and CDR2: SNHLY, FYNNEI. The CDR3 sequence is 14 residues long. V was clipped by 3 bases and J by 7 bases, with 15 bases between them. CDR3 bases: TGTGCCAGCAGTGATTCGCAGGGTTGGATTGGCTACACCTTC. The encoded protein is CASSDSQGWIGYTF.

The chain has TRBV3-1 and TRBJ1-1; a weak D match, TRBD1 (6 bases). Trimming took 2 bases from V and 11 from J, leaving 15 bases between them. This CDR3 is 13 amino acids long. Germline V CDR1 and CDR2: LGHDT, YNNKEL (reference sequence). CDR3 protein: CASSQNAGAGAFF. The CDR3 bases are TGTGCCAGCAGCCAAAACGCGGGGGCAGGGGCTTTCTTT.

CDR3: CAWSKQGAVHGYTF. The CDR3 nucleotides read TGTGCCTGGAGCAAACAGGGGGCGGTGCATGGCTACACCTTC. V gene TRBV30 combines with J gene TRBJ1-2; 9 bases agree with TRBD1. The ends lost 3 bases at V and 6 bases at J; junction bases unmatched: 8. Germline V gene sequence: CDR1 GTSNPN, CDR2 SVGIG (reference sequence). CDR3 length equals 14 residues.

The chain carries TRBV20-1 and TRBJ2-7, with D perhaps being TRBD1 or TRBD2 (6 bases each). The length of the CDR3 is 15 residues. Trimming removed 0 bases at V and 4 bases at J, with 16 bases between. CDR1 is DFQATT, CDR2 SNEGSKA, per germline (reference sequence). CDR3 nucleotides: TGCAGTGCTAGAGATCTCGGGGGCTCCCAATACGAGCAGTACTTC. This sequence encodes CSARDLGGSQYEQYF.

The chain employs TRBV29-1 and TRBJ1-2; no reliable D call. CDR1 is SQVTM, CDR2 ANQGSEA, per germline. V was cut by 7 bases and J by 3 bases, with 12 bases left in between. This CDR3 region has 12 residues. As DNA, the CDR3 is TGCAGCGCCTCAGACATCCACTATGGCTACACCTTC. Translation: CSASDIHYGYTF.

The chain couples TRBV4-1 to TRBJ2-5, with 14 bases lining up with TRBD2. Per the germline V gene, CDR1 is MGHRA and CDR2 is YSYEKL. This CDR3 is built from 17 residues. Germline trimming cut 1 base from V and 1 base from J; bases unmatched to any gene: 2. The CDR3 bases are TGCGCCAGCAGCCAAGCAGGGACTAGCGGGAGCCAAGAGACCCAGTACTTC. This translates into CASSQAGTSGSQETQYF.

The CDR3 nucleotides are TGTGCCAGCAGCCAAGAGCAGGGGAGAAATGAGCAGTTCTTC. Residues: CASSQEQGRNEQFF. The V call is TRBV3-1, the J call TRBJ2-1; tentative D call: TRBD1 (6 bases). Trimming shortened V by 0 bases and J by 7 bases, and 10 bases separated the two germline ends. This CDR3 contains 14 residues. Germline loops: CDR1 LGHDT, CDR2 YNNKEL (reference sequence).